The clone carrying this TCR beta chain has just a few counts. Trimming took 4 bases from V and 4 from J, leaving 16 bases between them. The germline V gene encodes CDR1 GTSNPN and CDR2 SVGIG (reference sequence). The CDR3 sequence is 14 residues long. The data belong to a study of blood T cell repertoires in COVID-19. Looking at the study overall: COVID-19 samples, acute and convalescent, were from the United States, Italy and Spain.

This table comes from immunoSEQ multiplex PCR, and its TCRdb copy is limited to in-frame clones, with some not included. Here the sample spans approximately 500,000 clones, roughly 85% being singletons. The source is a human donor in a cohort sampled during active COVID-19. The genes are TRBV30 and TRBJ1-2; no clear D gene. Sample: peripheral blood. CDR3 region: CAWTRFRGGYGYTF. The CDR3 coding sequence is TGTGCCTGGACCAGGTTCCGGGGTGGCTATGGCTACACCTTC.